This T cell receptor beta chain was retrieved from a study of response to subunit inactivated influenza vaccine. Study outcomes and limitations: Authors suggested each seasonal influenza vaccination recruits few new T cells.

In TCRdb, the RT-PCR reads were re-called with MiXCR into one record per CDR3 protein. This table holds roughly 630,000 distinct CDR3 sequences, roughly 15% found once. A word on this clonotype: Its target is not known.

The CDR3 is 15 amino acids. Trimming took 0 bases from V and 5 from J, leaving 12 bases between them. CDR1 SGHNT and CDR2 YENEEA come from the germline V gene. The V gene is TRBV11-3, the J gene TRBJ2-3, with D possibly TRBD2 on 5 matching bases. This sequence was found in a man aged 50 to 59 who received an inactivated influenza vaccine. The starting material was PBMCs from blood, obtained about 14 days before vaccination. The CDR3 spells CASSLDSGIGDTQYF. CDR3 sequence (DNA): TGTGCCAGCAGCTTAGATTCGGGAATTGGAGATACGCAGTATTTT.